The present TCR beta chain was sequenced within a study of blood T cell repertoires in COVID-19. Study details: Samples of COVID-19 (acute and convalescent) were obtained from the United States, Italy and Spain. PBMCs, B-cell-depleted T cells, or T cells provided the cDNA or gDNA that made up the material.

Authors' methods: Estimated nucleated cell counts came from reference gene primer amplification. Profiling relied on immunoSEQ multiplex PCR, and the TCRdb table lists in-frame clones only, not all of them. V, J and clone size were drawn from that table, and D and trimming were deduced from the DNA. There are over 250,000 clones in the sample; 85% to 90% occur only once, and roughly 1.6% lies in the top ten. The TCR sequence derives from a woman aged 40 to 55 who had recovered from COVID-19. The specimen sequenced was peripheral blood.

The chain's CDR3 is CASSWQQGQRYNEQFF. DNA for the CDR3: TGCGCCAGCAGCTGGCAACAGGGCCAGAGATACAATGAGCAGTTCTTC. V and J are TRBV5-1 and TRBJ2-1; perhaps TRBD1 as D (6 bases). The germline V and J ends were trimmed by 3 bases and 4 bases, with 17 bases remaining between them. The germline V gene has CDR1 SGHRS and CDR2 YFSETQ. The CDR3 runs to 16 residues.